The 10 T cell receptor beta chains reported below all come from one sample, sequenced in a study of T cell changes during pregnancy in multiple sclerosis. Repertoires were generated with immunoSEQ multiplex PCR, while TCRdb's copy carries only in-frame clones and drops some. This repertoire shows some 29,000 clones, roughly nine tenths found once; its top ten account for roughly 0.5%. The sequencing used CD4+ T cells from peripheral blood mononuclear cells, collected in the first trimester of pregnancy. These receptors were collected from a female donor in good health, enrolled as a control in a pregnancy study.

The chain links TRBV5-1 to TRBJ2-7; 10 bases are shared with TRBD1. The V and J ends lost 3 bases and 4 bases, in that order; junction bases with no gene match: 13. Per the germline V gene, CDR1 is SGHRS and CDR2 is YFSETQ. The CDR3 is 17 residues long. Written as DNA, the CDR3 is TGCGCCAGCAGCTCCTACTCCGGGACAGGGGTCCCTTACGAGCAGTACTTC. Residues: CASSSYSGTGVPYEQYF. Full variable domain (outside the CDR3, taken from reference TRBV5-1 and TRBJ2-7): KAGVTQTPRYLIKTRGQQVTLSCSPISGHRSVSWYQQTPGQGLQFLFEYFSETQRNKGNFPGRFSGRQFSNSRSEMNVSTLELGDSALYLCASSSYSGTGVPYEQYFGPGTRLTVT.

V gene TRBV10-3 combines with J gene TRBJ2-3; D may be TRBD2 (6 bases). This CDR3 region has 17 residues. Germline CDR1 is ENHRY and CDR2 is SYGVKD. V was pared by 0 bases and J by 4 bases, with 17 bases between. This CDR3 reads CAISESGSGLPPDTQYF. The CDR3 DNA follows: TGTGCCATCAGTGAGTCTGGGAGCGGACTACCCCCAGATACGCAGTATTTT.

The genes are TRBV28 and TRBJ2-3; 7 bases line up with TRBD1. The CDR3 consists of 14 residues. Trimming at V came to 6 bases and at J to 6 bases, leaving 9 bases not matched to a gene. Germline values: CDR1 MDHEN, CDR2 SYDVKM. CDR3 protein: CASRGGGPTDTQYF. The CDR3 DNA reads TGTGCCAGCAGAGGGGGCGGCCCCACGGATACGCAGTATTTT.

The rearrangement joins TRBV2 to TRBJ2-3; D possibly corresponds to TRBD2 (5 bases). CDR1 and CDR2 (germline): SNHLY, FYNNEI. The V end lost 3 bases, the J end lost 1 base, and 14 bases lay between the germline ends. The CDR3 loop spans 16 amino acids. The chain's CDR3 is CASSDPSWKGTDTQYF. In DNA, the CDR3 is TGTGCCAGCAGTGATCCTAGCTGGAAGGGCACAGATACGCAGTATTTT. Combining the CDR3 with reference TRBV2 and TRBJ2-3 gives the whole variable domain EPEVTQTPSHQVTQMGQEVILRCVPISNHLYFYWYRQILGQKVEFLVSFYNNEISEKSEIFDDQFSVERPDGSNFTLKIRSTKLEDSAMYFCASSDPSWKGTDTQYFGPGTRLTVL.

The J gene is TRBJ2-7, the V gene TRBV18; D gene ambiguous. This CDR3 is 12 amino acids long. Trimming shortened V by 3 bases and J by 1 base, and 4 bases separated the two germline ends. Germline V gives CDR1 KGHSH, CDR2 LQKENI. Here the CDR3 reads CASSPSSYEQYF. The CDR3, as DNA: TGTGCCAGCTCACCGAGTTCCTACGAGCAGTACTTC. Based on the CDR3 plus reference TRBV18 and TRBJ2-7, the full variable domain is NAGVMQNPRHLVRRRGQEARLRCSPMKGHSHVYWYRQLPEEGLKFMVYLQKENIIDESGMPKERFSAEFPKEGPSILRIQQVVRGDSAAYFCASSPSSYEQYFGPGTRLTVT.

The genes are TRBV27 and TRBJ2-7; possible D gene TRBD1, 5 bases. From germline, CDR1 is MNHEY and CDR2 SMNVEV (reference sequence). The germline V and J ends were trimmed by 3 bases and 3 bases, with 18 bases remaining between them. The CDR3 sequence is 16 residues long. The CDR3: CASSFSGPEYIYEQYF. The CDR3 coding sequence is TGTGCCAGCAGTTTTTCAGGGCCCGAATACATCTACGAGCAGTACTTC.

This rearrangement joins TRBV29-1 to TRBJ2-2; possible D gene TRBD2, 5 bases. There are 13 residues in the CDR3. The V end was cut by 7 bases, the J end by 3 bases, with 12 bases between. Per the germline V gene, CDR1 is SQVTM and CDR2 is ANQGSEA. DNA for the CDR3: TGCAGCGCCGGACTCGAGTACACCGGGGAGCTGTTTTTT. Protein sequence: CSAGLEYTGELFF.

The chain combines TRBV4-3 with TRBJ2-7; D is unclear. V shed 0 bases and J shed 2 bases, with 14 bases lying between them. The CDR3 is 16 amino acids. Germline CDR1 and CDR2: LGHNA and YSLEER. The DNA of the CDR3 is TGCGCCAGCAGCCAAGATCTGAACAGTCAAGCCTACGAGCAGTACTTC. Amino acid sequence: CASSQDLNSQAYEQYF.

The chain combines TRBV6-5 with TRBJ1-4; D gene unclear. The CDR3 totals 15 residues. Germline V lookup: CDR1 MNHEY, CDR2 SVGAGI. V gave up 2 bases and J gave up 4 bases, with 11 bases separating them. The CDR3 DNA reads TGTGCCAGCAGTTACGTAGCCGACGATAATGAAAAACTGTTTTTT. Translating gives CASSYVADDNEKLFF.

This chain connects TRBV2 to TRBJ2-5, with D possibly being TRBD2 (6 bases). The CDR3 totals 13 residues. Germline V lookup: CDR1 SNHLY, CDR2 FYNNEI. V lost 7 bases and J lost 2, with 11 bases in between. The DNA of the CDR3 is TGTGCCAGCACTCTCAGCGGGCAAGAGACCCAGTACTTC. The encoded protein is CASTLSGQETQYF. The entire variable domain, with the rest obtained from reference TRBV2 and TRBJ2-5, is as follows: EPEVTQTPSHQVTQMGQEVILRCVPISNHLYFYWYRQILGQKVEFLVSFYNNEISEKSEIFDDQFSVERPDGSNFTLKIRSTKLEDSAMYFCASTLSGQETQYFGPGTRLLVL.